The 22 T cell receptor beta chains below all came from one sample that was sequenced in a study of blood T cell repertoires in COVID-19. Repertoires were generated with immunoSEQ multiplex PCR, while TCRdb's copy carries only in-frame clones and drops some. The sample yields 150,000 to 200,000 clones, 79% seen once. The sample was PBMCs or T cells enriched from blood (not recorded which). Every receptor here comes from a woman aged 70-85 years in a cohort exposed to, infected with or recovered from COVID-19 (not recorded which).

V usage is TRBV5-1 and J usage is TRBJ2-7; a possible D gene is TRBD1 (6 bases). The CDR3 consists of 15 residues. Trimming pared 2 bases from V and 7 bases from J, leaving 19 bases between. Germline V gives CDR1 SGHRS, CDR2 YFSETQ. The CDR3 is CASSFGVGATGEQYF. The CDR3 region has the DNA TGCGCCAGCAGCTTCGGAGTGGGGGCGACGGGAGAGCAGTACTTC. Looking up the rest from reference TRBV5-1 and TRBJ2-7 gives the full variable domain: KAGVTQTPRYLIKTRGQQVTLSCSPISGHRSVSWYQQTPGQGLQFLFEYFSETQRNKGNFPGRFSGRQFSNSRSEMNVSTLELGDSALYLCASSFGVGATGEQYFGPGTRLTVT.

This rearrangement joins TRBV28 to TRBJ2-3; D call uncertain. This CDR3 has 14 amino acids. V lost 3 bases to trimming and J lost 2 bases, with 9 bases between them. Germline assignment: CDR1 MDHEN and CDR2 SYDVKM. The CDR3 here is CASSLQIPTDTQYF. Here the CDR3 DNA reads TGTGCCAGCAGTTTGCAGATCCCCACAGATACGCAGTATTTT.

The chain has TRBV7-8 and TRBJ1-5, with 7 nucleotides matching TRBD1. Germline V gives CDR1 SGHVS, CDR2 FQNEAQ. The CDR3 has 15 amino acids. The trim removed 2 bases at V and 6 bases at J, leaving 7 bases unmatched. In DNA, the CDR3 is TGTGCCAGCAGCTTATTGGAGTCAGGGGGTCAGCCCCAGCATTTT. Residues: CASSLLESGGQPQHF.

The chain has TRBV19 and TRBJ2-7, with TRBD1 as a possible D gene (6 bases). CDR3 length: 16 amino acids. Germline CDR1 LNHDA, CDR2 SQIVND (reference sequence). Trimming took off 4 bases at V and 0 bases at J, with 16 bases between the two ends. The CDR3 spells CASSRTVYQSSYEQYF. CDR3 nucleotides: TGTGCCAGTAGTAGGACAGTTTACCAAAGCTCCTACGAGCAGTACTTC. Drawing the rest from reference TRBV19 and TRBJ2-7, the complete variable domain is DGGITQSPKYLFRKEGQNVTLSCEQNLNHDAMYWYRQDPGQGLRLIYYSQIVNDFQKGDIAEGYSVSREKKESFPLTVTSAQKNPTAFYLCASSRTVYQSSYEQYFGPGTRLTVT.

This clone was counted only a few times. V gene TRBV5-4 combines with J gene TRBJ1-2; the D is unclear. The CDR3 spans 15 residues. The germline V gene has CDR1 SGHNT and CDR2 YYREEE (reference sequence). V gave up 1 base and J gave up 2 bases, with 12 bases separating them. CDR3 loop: CASSLWADRNYGYTF. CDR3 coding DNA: TGTGCCAGCAGCTTGTGGGCCGACCGGAACTATGGCTACACCTTC.

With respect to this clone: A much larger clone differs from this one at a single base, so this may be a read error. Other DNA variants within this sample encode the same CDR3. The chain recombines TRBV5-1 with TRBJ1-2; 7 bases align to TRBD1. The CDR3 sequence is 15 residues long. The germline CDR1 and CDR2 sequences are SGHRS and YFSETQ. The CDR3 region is CASSRLGQSGYGYTF. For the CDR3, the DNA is TGCGCCAGCAGCAGGTTGGGACAGTCGGGTTATGGTTACACCTTC.

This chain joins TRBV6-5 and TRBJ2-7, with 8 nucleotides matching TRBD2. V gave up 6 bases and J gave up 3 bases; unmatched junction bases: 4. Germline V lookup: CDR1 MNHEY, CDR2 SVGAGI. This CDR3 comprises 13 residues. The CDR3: CASSLRGGYEQYF. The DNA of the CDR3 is TGTGCCAGCAGCTTACGGGGGGGCTACGAGCAGTACTTC.

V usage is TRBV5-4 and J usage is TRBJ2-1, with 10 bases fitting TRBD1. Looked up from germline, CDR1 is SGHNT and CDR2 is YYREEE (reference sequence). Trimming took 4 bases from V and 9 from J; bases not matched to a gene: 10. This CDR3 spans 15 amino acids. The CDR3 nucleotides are TGTGCCAGCAGCAGATCCGGGACAGGGGAGGGTGAGCAGTTCTTC. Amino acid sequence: CASSRSGTGEGEQFF.

The CDR3 here is CASSLSGEYGYTF. CDR3 DNA sequence: TGTGCCAGCAGCTTATCAGGGGAGTATGGCTACACCTTC. This chain uses TRBV7-2 with TRBJ1-2; TRBD1 might be the D (6 bases). The V end lost 2 bases, the J end lost 5 bases, and 9 bases lay between the germline ends. The CDR3 runs to 13 residues. Germline-derived CDR1 and CDR2 are SGHTA and FQGNSA.

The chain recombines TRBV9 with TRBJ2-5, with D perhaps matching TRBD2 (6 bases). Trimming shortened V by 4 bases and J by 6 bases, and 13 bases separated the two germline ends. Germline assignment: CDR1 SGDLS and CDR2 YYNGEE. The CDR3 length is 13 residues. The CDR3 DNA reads TGTGCCAGCAGCCCCCGGGACTCAAAGACCCAGTACTTC. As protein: CASSPRDSKTQYF.

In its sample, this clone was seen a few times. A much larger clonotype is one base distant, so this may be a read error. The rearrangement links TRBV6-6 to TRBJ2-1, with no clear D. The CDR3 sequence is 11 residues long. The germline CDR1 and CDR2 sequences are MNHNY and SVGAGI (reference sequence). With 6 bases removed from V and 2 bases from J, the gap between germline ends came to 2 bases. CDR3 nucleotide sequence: TGTGCCAGCAGCACCTACAATGAGCAGTTCTTC. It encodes CASSTYNEQFF.

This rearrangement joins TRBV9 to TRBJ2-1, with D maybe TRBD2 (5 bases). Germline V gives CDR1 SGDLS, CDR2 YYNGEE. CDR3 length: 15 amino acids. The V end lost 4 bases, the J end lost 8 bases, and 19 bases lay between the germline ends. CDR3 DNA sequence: TGTGCCAGCAGCCCCATCGCTAGCCCCTTAGATGAGCAGTTCTTC. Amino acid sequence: CASSPIASPLDEQFF.

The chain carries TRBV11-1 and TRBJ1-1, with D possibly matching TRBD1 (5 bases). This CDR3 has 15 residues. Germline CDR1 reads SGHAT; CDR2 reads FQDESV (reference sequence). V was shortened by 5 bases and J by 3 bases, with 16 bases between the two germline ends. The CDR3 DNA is TGTGCCAGCAGCACCCAAACGGCGGGGGACACTGAAGCTTTCTTT. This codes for CASSTQTAGDTEAFF.

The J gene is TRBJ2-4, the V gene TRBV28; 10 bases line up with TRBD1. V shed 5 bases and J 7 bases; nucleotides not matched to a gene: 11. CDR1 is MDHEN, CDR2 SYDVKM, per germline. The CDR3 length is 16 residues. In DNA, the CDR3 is TGTGCCAGCAGTCCCGCCGGGACAGGGGTAAGGAACATTCAGTACTTC. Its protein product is CASSPAGTGVRNIQYF. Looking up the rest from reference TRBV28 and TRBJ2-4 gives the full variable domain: DVKVTQSSRYLVKRTGEKVFLECVQDMDHENMFWYRQDPGLGLRLIYFSYDVKMKEKGDIPEGYSVSREKKERFSLILESASTNQTSMYLCASSPAGTGVRNIQYFGAGTRLSVL.

The CDR3 region has the DNA TGTGCCAGCAGCCTCGGGACAGGGGGAATGGATGGCTACACCTTC. Translating it yields CASSLGTGGMDGYTF. The rearrangement uses TRBV7-9 and TRBJ1-2; 11 bases are a match to TRBD1. The V segment lost 5 bases and the J segment 6 bases; nucleotides outside the gene matches: 8. Germline CDR1 SEHNR, CDR2 FQNEAQ (reference sequence). The CDR3 length is 15 residues.

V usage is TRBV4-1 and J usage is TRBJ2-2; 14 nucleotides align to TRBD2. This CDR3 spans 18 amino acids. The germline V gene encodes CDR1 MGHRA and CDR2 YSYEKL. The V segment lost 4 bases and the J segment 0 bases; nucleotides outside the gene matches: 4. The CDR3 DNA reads TGCGCCAGCAGCCGGGGACTAGCGGGAGCCACGAACACCGGGGAGCTGTTTTTT. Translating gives CASSRGLAGATNTGELFF.

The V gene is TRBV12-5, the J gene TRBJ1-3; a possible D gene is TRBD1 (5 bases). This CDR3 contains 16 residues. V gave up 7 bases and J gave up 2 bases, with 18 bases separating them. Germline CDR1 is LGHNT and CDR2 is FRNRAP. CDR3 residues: CASAPGGDIAGNTIYF. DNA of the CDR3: TGTGCTAGTGCCCCCGGAGGGGATATCGCTGGAAACACCATATATTTT.

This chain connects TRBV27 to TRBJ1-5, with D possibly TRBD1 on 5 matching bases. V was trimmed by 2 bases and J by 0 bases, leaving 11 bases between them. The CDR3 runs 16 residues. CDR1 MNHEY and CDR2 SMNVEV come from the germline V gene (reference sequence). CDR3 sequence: CASSLGGYDSNQPQHF. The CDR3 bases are TGTGCCAGCAGTTTAGGGGGGTACGATAGCAATCAGCCCCAGCATTTT.

CDR3: CASSLEAGGSADTQYF. CDR3 bases: TGTGCCAGCAGCTTAGAGGCAGGGGGCAGCGCAGATACGCAGTATTTT. The V call is TRBV11-3, the J call TRBJ2-3, with 8 positions matching TRBD1. In germline, CDR1 is SGHNT, CDR2 YENEEA. The junction had 6 bases not matched to a gene; V was cut back by 0 bases and J by 4 bases. CDR3 length: 16 amino acids.

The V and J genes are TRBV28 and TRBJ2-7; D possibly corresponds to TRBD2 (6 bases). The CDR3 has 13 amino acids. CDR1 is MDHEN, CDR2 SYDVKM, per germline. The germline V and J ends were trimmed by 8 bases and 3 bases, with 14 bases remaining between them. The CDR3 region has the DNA TGTGCCAGCGGCCGCGGGGCGGGCTACGAGCAGTACTTC. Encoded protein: CASGRGAGYEQYF.

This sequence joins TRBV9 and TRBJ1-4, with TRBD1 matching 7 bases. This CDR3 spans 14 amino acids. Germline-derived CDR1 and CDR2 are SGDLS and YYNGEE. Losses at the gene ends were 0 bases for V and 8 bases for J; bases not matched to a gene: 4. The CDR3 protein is CASSVGSQGEKLFF. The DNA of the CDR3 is TGTGCCAGCAGCGTAGGCTCACAGGGGGAAAAACTGTTTTTT. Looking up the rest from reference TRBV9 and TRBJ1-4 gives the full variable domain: DSGVTQTPKHLITATGQRVTLRCSPRSGDLSVYWYQQSLDQGLQFLIQYYNGEERAKGNILERFSAQQFPDLHSELNLSSLELGDSALYFCASSVGSQGEKLFFGSGTQLSVL.

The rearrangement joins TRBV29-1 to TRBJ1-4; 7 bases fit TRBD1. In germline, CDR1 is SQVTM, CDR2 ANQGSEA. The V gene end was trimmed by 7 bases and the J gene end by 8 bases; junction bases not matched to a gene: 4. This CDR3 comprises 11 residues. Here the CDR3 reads CSAWTGEKLFF. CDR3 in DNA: TGCAGCGCTTGGACAGGCGAAAAACTGTTTTTT.